Sequencing of this TCR beta chain was carried out in a study of blood T cells in healthy people across ages. The V gene end was trimmed by 1 base and the J gene end by 1 base; junction bases not matched to a gene: 4. Per the germline V gene, CDR1 is LGHNT and CDR2 is FRNRAP. The CDR3 has 15 residues. A second PCR, run for about 7 to 11 cycles, used a sample-barcoded 5' primer plus a J-beta primer mix. TCRdb reanalysed the 5' RACE reads using MiXCR and keeps one entry per CDR3 protein. Here the sample spans fewer than 2 million distinct CDR3 sequences, about two fifths being singletons. A few counts support this clonotype.

The rearrangement uses TRBV12-5 and TRBJ2-7; 7 bases are a match to TRBD2. The TCR sequence derives from a human donor in good health. The sequenced sample was blood. CDR3: CASGLGLAASYEQYF. CDR3 coding DNA: TGTGCTAGTGGTTTGGGGCTAGCGGCTTCCTACGAGCAGTACTTC.